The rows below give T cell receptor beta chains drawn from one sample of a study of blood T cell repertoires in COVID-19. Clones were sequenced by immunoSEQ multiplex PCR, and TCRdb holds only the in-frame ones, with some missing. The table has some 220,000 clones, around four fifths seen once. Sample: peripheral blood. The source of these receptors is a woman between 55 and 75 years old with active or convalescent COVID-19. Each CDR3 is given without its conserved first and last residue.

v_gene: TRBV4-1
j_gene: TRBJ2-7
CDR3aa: ASSLSAAGQPFYEQY

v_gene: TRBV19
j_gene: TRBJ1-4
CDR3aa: ASTPRTRPGQHNEKLF

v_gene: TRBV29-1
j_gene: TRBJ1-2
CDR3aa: SVVLWQGENYGYT

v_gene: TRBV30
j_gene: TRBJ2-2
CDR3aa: AWSVLLAMNTGELF

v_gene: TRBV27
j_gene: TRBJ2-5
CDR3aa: ASSRTTQETQY

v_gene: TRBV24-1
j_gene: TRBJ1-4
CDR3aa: ATSLRDHNEKLF

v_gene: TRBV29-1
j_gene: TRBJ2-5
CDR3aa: SVEVLETQY

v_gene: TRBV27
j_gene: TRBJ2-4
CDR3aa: ASSLPPGELENIQY

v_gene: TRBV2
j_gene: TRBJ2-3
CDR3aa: ASSVAGGPDTQY

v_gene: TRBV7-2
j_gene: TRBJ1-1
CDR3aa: ASSLTVYTEAF

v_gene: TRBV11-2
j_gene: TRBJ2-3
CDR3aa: ASSLDHGASTDTQY

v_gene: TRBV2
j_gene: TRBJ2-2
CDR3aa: ASSRGRTGVNTGELF

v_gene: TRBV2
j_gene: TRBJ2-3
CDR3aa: ASSVTGGTDTQY

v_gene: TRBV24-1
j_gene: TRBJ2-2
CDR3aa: ATSDLGGQGAGELF

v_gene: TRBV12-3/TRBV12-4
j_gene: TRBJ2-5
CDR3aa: ASSLWREETQY

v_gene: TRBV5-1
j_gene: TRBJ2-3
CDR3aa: ASSLMEVDTQY

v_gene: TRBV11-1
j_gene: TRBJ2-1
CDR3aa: ASSLRYNEQF

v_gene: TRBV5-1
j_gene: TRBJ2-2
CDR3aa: ASSLLDRGNTGELF

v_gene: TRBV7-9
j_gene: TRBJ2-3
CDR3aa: ASRLDISGRAADTQY

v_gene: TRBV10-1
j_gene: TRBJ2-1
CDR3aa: ASSEVAGHNEQF

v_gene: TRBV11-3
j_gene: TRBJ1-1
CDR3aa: ASSFTEDTEAF

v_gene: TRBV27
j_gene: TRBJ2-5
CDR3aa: ASNPRDSQETQY

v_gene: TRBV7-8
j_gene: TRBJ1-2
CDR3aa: ASSYGQDYGYT

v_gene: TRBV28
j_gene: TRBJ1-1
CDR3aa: ASSLITFEAF

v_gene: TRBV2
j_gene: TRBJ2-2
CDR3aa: ASSQRGSTGELF

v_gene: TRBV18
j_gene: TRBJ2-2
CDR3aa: ASSALTDTGELF

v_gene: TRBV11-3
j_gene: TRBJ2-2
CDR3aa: ASSATGRGRTGGSAGELF